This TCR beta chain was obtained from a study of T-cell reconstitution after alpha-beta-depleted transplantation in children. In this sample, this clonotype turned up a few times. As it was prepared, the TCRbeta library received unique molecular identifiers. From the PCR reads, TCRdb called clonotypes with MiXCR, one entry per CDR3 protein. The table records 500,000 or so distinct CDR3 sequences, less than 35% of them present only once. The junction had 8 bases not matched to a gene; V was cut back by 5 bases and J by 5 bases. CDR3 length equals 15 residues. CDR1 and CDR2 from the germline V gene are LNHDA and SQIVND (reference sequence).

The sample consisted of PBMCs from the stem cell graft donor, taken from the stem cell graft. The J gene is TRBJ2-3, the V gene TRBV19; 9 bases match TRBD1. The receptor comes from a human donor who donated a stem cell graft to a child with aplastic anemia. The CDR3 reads CASSPHRGRLDTQYF. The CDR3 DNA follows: TGTGCCAGTAGTCCGCACAGGGGGCGTTTAGATACGCAGTATTTT.